This T cell receptor (beta chain) was captured in a study of T cell responses to AZD1222 COVID-19 vaccine. On this clone: Its target is unknown.

Broader study findings: Baseline serostatus was positive in only six AZD1222 recipients. The reported proportion of spike-specific TCRs targeting unmutated variant regions was nearly half.

The data were produced by immunoSEQ multiplex PCR, yet TCRdb's version contains in-frame clones alone and is incomplete. The table has approximately 150,000 clones, nearly 95% seen once. Trimming took 5 bases from V and 4 from J; bases not matched to a gene: 5. The CDR3 consists of 15 residues. Germline loops: CDR1 SGHTA, CDR2 FQGTGA. The specimen comprised peripheral blood, sampled on day 0 of AZD1222 vaccination. The J gene is TRBJ2-3, the V gene TRBV7-3; TRBD1 matches 11 bases. This receptor was obtained from an adult in good health. In DNA form, the CDR3 reads TGTGCCAGCAGCCCCCGGGACAGGGGGTCAGATACGCAGTATTTT. Its translation is CASSPRDRGSDTQYF. Combining the CDR3 with reference TRBV7-3 and TRBJ2-3 gives the whole variable domain GAGVSQTPSNKVTEKGKYVELRCDPISGHTALYWYRQSLGQGPEFLIYFQGTGAADDSGLPNDRFFAVRPEGSVSTLKIQRTERGDSAVYLCASSPRDRGSDTQYFGPGTRLTVL.